This TCR beta chain was found in a study of T cell changes during pregnancy in multiple sclerosis. Using immunoSEQ multiplex PCR, the repertoire was profiled, and TCRdb retains in-frame clones only, with some absent. The sample gives 95,000 to 100,000 clones, 80% to 95% of which show up once; over 2.5% is in the top ten. The CDR3 is 15 residues long. With 5 bases clipped from V and 4 bases from J, the junction kept 7 bases outside the gene matches. Germline CDR1 and CDR2: SGHVS and FNYEAQ. The rearrangement links TRBV7-6 to TRBJ1-4; 7 bases line up with TRBD1. The receptor comes from a female donor with multiple sclerosis, enrolled in a pregnancy study. Sequences were derived from peripheral blood, sampled in the second trimester of pregnancy. CDR3 protein: CASSPRTGFNEKLFF. The CDR3 region has the DNA TGTGCCAGCAGCCCCCGGACAGGTTTTAATGAAAAACTGTTTTTT.